These 27 T cell receptor beta chains share one sample of origin, sequenced in a study of monozygotic twins with inflammatory bowel disease. TCRdb re-called the 5' RACE reads; one entry per CDR3 protein, DNA not given. Its listing shows about 160,000 distinct CDR3 sequences. Specimen: blood. The receptors were sampled from a human donor with ulcerative colitis or Crohn's disease, or a healthy co-twin of an affected twin (not recorded which).

The chain employs TRBV7-8 and TRBJ1-1. The CDR3 covers 15 residues. Germline CDR1 and CDR2: SGHVS and FQNEAQ. This CDR3 is CASSLVVRGNTEAFF.

The CDR3 loop is CASSPEYGELFF. The chain is built from TRBV12-3 or TRBV12-4 and TRBJ2-2. The CDR3 spans 12 residues.

The genes are TRBV13 and TRBJ2-1; with no DNA, the TCRdb D assignment of TRBD2 cannot be verified. The length of the CDR3 is 15 residues. Germline V gene sequence: CDR1 PRHDT, CDR2 FYEKMQ (reference sequence). The chain's CDR3 is CASSTSGRAVNEQFF.

The rearrangement uses TRBV6-5 and TRBJ2-4. The CDR3 is 15 residues long. CDR1 is MNHEY, CDR2 SVGAGI, per germline. CDR3 in amino acids: CASSSLTGAKNIQYF.

J is TRBJ2-5 and V is TRBV9; checking the TCRdb D call of TRBD2 is not possible without DNA. The CDR3 has 12 amino acids. CDR1 SGDLS and CDR2 YYNGEE come from the germline V gene. This CDR3 is CASSGRLETQYF.

The V and J genes are TRBV9 and TRBJ2-1; without DNA, the TCRdb call of TRBD2 cannot be checked. CDR3 length: 14 amino acids. Germline CDR1 is SGDLS and CDR2 is YYNGEE. CDR3: CASSRAGGSNEQFF.

The V gene is TRBV4-1, the J gene TRBJ1-1. The CDR3 is made up of 15 amino acids. Germline values: CDR1 MGHRA, CDR2 YSYEKL. The CDR3: CASSQDSARGTEAFF.

This chain joins TRBV30 and TRBJ1-5; TCRdb calls TRBD1, which cannot be checked without DNA. CDR1 is GTSNPN, CDR2 SVGIG, per germline (reference sequence). This CDR3 has 13 residues. This chain's CDR3 is CAWNGQGDQPQHF.

This rearrangement joins TRBV6-5 to TRBJ2-3. Germline lookup yields CDR1 MNHEY and CDR2 SVGAGI. The CDR3 is 18 residues long. The CDR3 loop reads CASARLSMEHRVADTQYF.

The chain combines TRBV6-2 or TRBV6-3 with TRBJ2-5. Germline lookup yields CDR1 MNHEY and CDR2 SVGEGT. CDR3 size: 12 residues. CDR3 residues: CASSLSGKTQYF.

The chain uses TRBV28 and TRBJ2-5. The germline V gene encodes CDR1 MDHEN and CDR2 SYDVKM. This CDR3 comprises 12 residues. This CDR3 is CASRLADGTQYF.

V usage is TRBV5-6 and J usage is TRBJ2-2; the D call of TRBD2 rests on TCRdb alone, since no DNA is present to check it. Germline CDR1 SGHDT, CDR2 YYEEEE. The CDR3 is 14 residues long. This CDR3 is CASSRGPNTGELFF.

The rearrangement joins TRBV6-2 or TRBV6-3 to TRBJ2-7; the TRBD2 assignment by TCRdb is unverifiable without DNA. The germline gives CDR1 MNHEY, CDR2 SVGEGT. The CDR3 sequence is 16 residues long. The CDR3 spells CASSSILGGLDFEQYF.

The chain combines TRBV28 with TRBJ2-3; with no DNA, the TCRdb D assignment of TRBD1 cannot be verified. The CDR3 extends over 17 amino acids. Germline V gives CDR1 MDHEN, CDR2 SYDVKM. The CDR3 reads CASSLDTFRGSTDTQYF. Variable domain in full (rest from reference TRBV28 and TRBJ2-3): DVKVTQSSRYLVKRTGEKVFLECVQDMDHENMFWYRQDPGLGLRLIYFSYDVKMKEKGDIPEGYSVSREKKERFSLILESASTNQTSMYLCASSLDTFRGSTDTQYFGPGTRLTVL.

V is TRBV5-1 and J is TRBJ1-1. CDR1 is SGHRS, CDR2 YFSETQ, per germline. The CDR3 consists of 14 residues. The CDR3 sequence is CASSLGLSLTEAFF. The complete variable domain, with remaining parts taken from reference TRBV5-1 and TRBJ1-1, reads KAGVTQTPRYLIKTRGQQVTLSCSPISGHRSVSWYQQTPGQGLQFLFEYFSETQRNKGNFPGRFSGRQFSNSRSEMNVSTLELGDSALYLCASSLGLSLTEAFFGQGTRLTVV.

The chain joins TRBV30 to TRBJ2-2; absent DNA, TCRdb's TRBD2 call cannot be checked. Germline CDR1 is GTSNPN and CDR2 is SVGIG (reference sequence). The CDR3 is 14 amino acids. CDR3 sequence: CASGGLSRSGELFF.

The chain couples TRBV6-1 to TRBJ2-7; absent DNA, TCRdb's TRBD1 call cannot be checked. Per germline, CDR1 MNHNS and CDR2 SASEGT. The length of the CDR3 is 14 residues. The chain's CDR3 is CASSKDPGDREQYF.

The chain links TRBV11-2 to TRBJ2-5; TCRdb indicates TRBD1, and absent DNA this call remains unverified. CDR1 and CDR2 (germline): SGHAT, FQNNGV. The CDR3 loop spans 14 amino acids. This CDR3 is CASSPLSSRETQYF.

This chain links TRBV5-1 with TRBJ2-1; with no DNA, the TCRdb D assignment of TRBD1 cannot be verified. This CDR3 comprises 17 residues. The germline V gene encodes CDR1 SGHRS and CDR2 YFSETQ. This CDR3 reads CASSQQPTGTGRDEQFF.

The chain recombines TRBV5-1 with TRBJ2-2; TCRdb's D call of TRBD1 is untestable without DNA. Germline V CDR1 and CDR2: SGHRS, YFSETQ. CDR3 length: 17 amino acids. The CDR3 loop is CASSRKQGSVDTGELFF.

The chain employs TRBV4-1 and TRBJ2-7; the D gene TCRdb calls, TRBD2, cannot be checked with no DNA. The CDR3 runs 21 residues. CDR1 is MGHRA and CDR2 is YSYEKL in the germline V gene. The CDR3 loop reads CASSQDLRTSGRGKVYYEQYF.

V is TRBV20-1 and J is TRBJ2-1; there is no DNA to check the TCRdb D call of TRBD1. The CDR3 loop spans 16 amino acids. Germline CDR1 reads DFQATT; CDR2 reads SNEGSKA (reference sequence). The CDR3 protein is CSASSGATGSYNEQFF.

V and J are TRBV10-3 and TRBJ2-2; TCRdb designates TRBD1, a call that cannot be tested without DNA. The CDR3 sequence is 14 residues long. Germline V gene data show CDR1 as ENHRY and CDR2 as SYGVKD. Here the CDR3 reads CASKQGSSTGELFF.

The CDR3 protein is CASSLWGSNNEQFF. The chain links TRBV11-2 to TRBJ2-1; TCRdb indicates TRBD1, and absent DNA this call remains unverified. The CDR3 loop spans 14 amino acids. Germline V gene lookup returns CDR1 SGHAT and CDR2 FQNNGV. Complete variable domain (other parts from reference TRBV11-2 and TRBJ2-1): EAGVAQSPRYKIIEKRQSVAFWCNPISGHATLYWYQQILGQGPKLLIQFQNNGVVDDSQLPKDRFSAERLKGVDSTLKIQPAKLEDSAVYLCASSLWGSNNEQFFGPGTRLTVL.

This rearrangement joins TRBV3-1 to TRBJ2-7. The CDR3 is made up of 11 amino acids. Germline values: CDR1 LGHDT, CDR2 YNNKEL (reference sequence). The CDR3 region is CASSRNYEQYF.

The chain recombines TRBV6-2 or TRBV6-3 with TRBJ1-5; TCRdb's D call of TRBD1 is untestable without DNA. The germline V gene encodes CDR1 MNHEY and CDR2 SVGEGT. This CDR3 has 15 residues. The CDR3 protein is CASRIQGNSNQPQHF.

The chain employs TRBV18 and TRBJ2-7; TCRdb returns TRBD2, unconfirmable since there is no DNA. Germline V gives CDR1 KGHSH, CDR2 LQKENI. CDR3 length equals 16 residues. CDR3 loop: CASSPLPSGSSYEQYF. The full variable domain, rest sourced from reference TRBV18 and TRBJ2-7, is NAGVMQNPRHLVRRRGQEARLRCSPMKGHSHVYWYRQLPEEGLKFMVYLQKENIIDESGMPKERFSAEFPKEGPSILRIQQVVRGDSAAYFCASSPLPSGSSYEQYFGPGTRLTVT.